Following are 7 T cell receptor gamma chains from one sample sequenced in a study of γδ T cells in repeated Plasmodium falciparum infection (TCRdb year 2021). For bulk TCR repertoire analysis, Vgamma9/Vdelta2+ and Vdelta2-negative gammadelta T cell populations were flow-sorted out of peripheral blood mononuclear cells. Preparation of the library involved multiplex PCR. TCRdb shows the sequencer as Illumina MiSeq. Clonotypes were called again by TCRdb from the public reads via CATT, and duplicate nucleotide sequences were then merged into one entry. The sample has approximately 5,200 gamma-chain clones on record, around 3.7% of them singletons. The ten biggest clones cover around a third of the sample. The sample comprised gamma-delta T cells from blood. The receptors were gathered from a pool of human donors (malaria-infected and uninfected, not separated).

This clone has ten or more counts. TCRdb's entry gives the protein of a much larger clone, which mismatches this DNA's translation at residue 14, likely from a read error; the protein reported here is translated from the DNA. This chain links TRGV3 with TRGJ1 or TRGJ2. Because TCRdb records no J gene, it was assigned here through a match of the DNA to germline. Germline trimming cut 0 bases from V and 0 bases from J; bases unmatched to any gene: 26. Germline CDR1 reads VTNTFY; CDR2 reads YDVSTARD (reference sequence). The CDR3 runs 22 residues. The CDR3, as DNA: TGTGCCACCTGGGACAGGCGTTTAGTAAGGACGCCCACCATGTCGAATTATTATAAGAAACTCTTT. Translated, it gives CATWDRRLVRTPTMSNYYKKLF.

This clone occurred a few times. TCRdb shows a much larger clone's protein in place of this DNA's translation, and the two differ at residue 8, likely through a read error; the protein shown is translated from the DNA. The gene calls are TRGV9 and TRGJP. As TCRdb names no J gene, one was assigned here on the basis of a DNA match to germline. The V gene's germline CDR1 is GITISATS and CDR2 ISYDGTV (reference sequence). The CDR3 length is 18 residues. Trimming took 0 bases from V and 6 from J; bases not matched to a gene: 8. Here the CDR3 DNA reads TGTGCCTTGTGGGAGGTGCAGGAGAGAGAGTTGGGCAAAAAAATCAAGGTATTT. It encodes CALWEVQERELGKKIKVF.

This clone turned up a few times. This chain uses TRGV5 with TRGJ1 or TRGJ2. This CDR3 spans 10 amino acids. Germline CDR1 reads VINAFY; CDR2 reads YDVSNSKD. J was trimmed by 7 bases and V by 6 bases; bases with no gene match: 3. The CDR3: CATWPYKKLF. CDR3 nucleotides: TGTGCCACCTGGCCCTATAAGAAACTCTTT.

This clone was counted between two and nine times. This sequence joins TRGV9 and TRGJP. TCRdb supplies no J gene; here it was assigned by aligning the nucleotide sequence to germline. CDR1 GITISATS and CDR2 ISYDGTV come from the germline V gene (reference sequence). CDR3 length: 17 amino acids. V shed 4 bases, J shed 4 bases, and the junction held 7 bases outside the gene matches. This CDR3 is CALWDGNQELGKKIKVF. The CDR3 DNA follows: TGTGCCTTGTGGGACGGCAATCAAGAGTTGGGCAAAAAAATCAAGGTATTT.

Details on this clone: A much more abundant neighbour one base away suggests this may be a read error. The V and J genes are TRGV4 and TRGJ1 or TRGJ2. Per germline, CDR1 EGSTGY and CDR2 YDSYTSSV. This CDR3 is built from 13 residues. As DNA, the CDR3 is TGTGCCGCCTGGGATGGGCCGTGGTATAAGAAACTCTTT. Translation gives CAAWDGPWYKKLF.

Note on this clone: It is unclear where the CDR3 begins or ends on the DNA, so no DNA is shown, and the CDR3 is as TCRdb lists it. No J gene was assigned, while the V gene was called as TRGV2. The CDR3 totals 25 residues, both ends included. Germline CDR1 and CDR2: EGSNGY and YDSYNSKV. CDR3 residues: CASRNSLAVEQHLLSQVSIGRIQHF.

This clone appeared a few times. The protein that TCRdb holds for this DNA derives from a much larger clone and differs from the translated DNA at residue 10, which likely indicates a read error; the protein shown here is translated from the DNA. The V and J genes are TRGV9 and TRGJP. Assignment of the J gene here rests on matching the DNA to germline, because TCRdb gives none. CDR1 is GITISATS, CDR2 ISYDGTV, per germline (reference sequence). This CDR3 comprises 19 residues. Germline trimming cut 0 bases from V and 7 bases from J; bases unmatched to any gene: 12. The CDR3 nucleotides read TGTGCCTTGTGGGAGGTGCAGGATGGGCTCGAGTTGGGCAAAAAAATCAAGGTATTT. Encoded protein: CALWEVQDGLELGKKIKVF.